These T cell receptor beta chains were read from a single sample in a study of blood T cell repertoires in COVID-19. Sequencing was performed with immunoSEQ multiplex PCR; in TCRdb, only in-frame clones are kept and a portion is missing. The sample consists of around 300,000 clones, approximately 88% of them appearing once. The sequenced sample consisted of peripheral blood. The receptors originated from a man aged 50 to 59 with acute or convalescent COVID-19. The CDR3 runs from the conserved cysteine through the conserved F or W. Fields, in order: J gene, clone size, D gene, V gene, CDR3 protein, CDR3 DNA. The D gene is left open where the match is weak. Some rows mark clone size as missing; the rest say once, few, many or name a class of expanded clone.

J gene: TRBJ1-1
clone size: few
D gene: TRBD1
V gene: TRBV2
CDR3 protein: CASSDRQGSAEAFF
CDR3 DNA: TGTGCCAGCAGCGATCGACAGGGGAGCGCTGAAGCTTTCTTT

J gene: TRBJ1-2
clone size: .
D gene: .
V gene: TRBV5-1
CDR3 protein: CASSSVAGSYGYTF
CDR3 DNA: TGCGCCAGCAGCTCGGTAGCAGGGTCCTATGGCTACACCTTC

J gene: TRBJ2-7
clone size: once
D gene: .
V gene: TRBV6-5
CDR3 protein: CASSTFRTATYEQYF
CDR3 DNA: TGTGCCAGCAGCACCTTTAGGACAGCGACTTACGAGCAGTACTTC

J gene: TRBJ1-4
clone size: .
D gene: .
V gene: TRBV18
CDR3 protein: CASSPWGGDEKLFF
CDR3 DNA: TGTGCCAGCTCACCATGGGGGGGCGATGAAAAACTGTTTTTT

J gene: TRBJ2-5
clone size: .
D gene: TRBD1
V gene: TRBV29-1
CDR3 protein: CSVAGTGGFETQYF
CDR3 DNA: TGCAGCGTGGCTGGGACAGGGGGCTTTGAGACCCAGTACTTC

J gene: TRBJ1-2
clone size: .
D gene: TRBD1
V gene: TRBV19
CDR3 protein: CASSSMGQGAYGYTF
CDR3 DNA: TGTGCCAGTAGCTCGATGGGACAGGGGGCCTATGGCTACACCTTC

J gene: TRBJ1-2
clone size: .
D gene: TRBD1
V gene: TRBV10-3
CDR3 protein: CAISGTGSNGYTF
CDR3 DNA: TGTGCCATCAGTGGGACAGGGAGTAATGGCTACACCTTC

J gene: TRBJ1-1
clone size: .
D gene: .
V gene: TRBV5-1
CDR3 protein: CASSLPGFGAFF
CDR3 DNA: TGCGCCAGCAGCTTGCCAGGGTTTGGGGCTTTCTTT

J gene: TRBJ2-5
clone size: .
D gene: TRBD2
V gene: TRBV25-1
CDR3 protein: CANHGTSGGPTPPYF
CDR3 DNA: TGTGCCAACCATGGGACTAGCGGGGGCCCTACCCCGCCATACTTC

J gene: TRBJ1-5
clone size: .
D gene: .
V gene: TRBV27
CDR3 protein: CASSLNYRYSNQPQHF
CDR3 DNA: TGTGCCAGCAGCTTAAACTACAGGTATAGCAATCAGCCCCAGCATTTT

J gene: TRBJ1-2
clone size: .
D gene: TRBD1
V gene: TRBV6-5
CDR3 protein: CASRLTTGVNYGYTF
CDR3 DNA: TGTGCCAGCAGACTGACTACAGGGGTGAACTATGGCTACACCTTC

J gene: TRBJ1-2
clone size: .
D gene: .
V gene: TRBV5-1
CDR3 protein: CASRAYRERNYGYTF
CDR3 DNA: TGCGCCAGCAGGGCATACAGGGAGAGGAACTATGGCTACACCTTC

J gene: TRBJ2-2
clone size: .
D gene: .
V gene: TRBV12-5
CDR3 protein: CASKRAGLTGELFF
CDR3 DNA: TGTGCTAGTAAAAGGGCAGGGCTCACCGGGGAGCTGTTTTTT

J gene: TRBJ2-2
clone size: .
D gene: TRBD1
V gene: TRBV10-1
CDR3 protein: CASSATGGWGTGELFF
CDR3 DNA: TGCGCCAGCAGTGCGACAGGGGGCTGGGGCACCGGGGAGCTGTTTTTT

J gene: TRBJ2-5
clone size: .
D gene: .
V gene: TRBV21-1
CDR3 protein: CASSTRGLEETQYF
CDR3 DNA: TGTGCCAGCAGCACCCGGGGACTAGAAGAGACCCAGTACTTC

J gene: TRBJ1-5
clone size: .
D gene: .
V gene: TRBV7-2
CDR3 protein: CASSLARNQPQHF
CDR3 DNA: TGTGCCAGCAGCTTGGCCCGCAATCAGCCCCAGCATTTT

J gene: TRBJ1-2
clone size: once
D gene: .
V gene: TRBV7-6
CDR3 protein: CASSEGWQGRDGYTF
CDR3 DNA: TGTGCCAGCAGCGAAGGGTGGCAGGGCCGTGATGGCTACACCTTC

J gene: TRBJ2-6
clone size: .
D gene: TRBD1
V gene: TRBV18
CDR3 protein: CASSPPGQGVNVLTF
CDR3 DNA: TGTGCCAGCTCACCACCGGGGCAGGGGGTCAACGTCCTGACTTTC

J gene: TRBJ1-6
clone size: .
D gene: TRBD1
V gene: TRBV5-1
CDR3 protein: CASSPGQNNSPLHF
CDR3 DNA: TGCGCCAGCAGCCCGGGACAGAATAATTCACCCCTCCACTTT

J gene: TRBJ1-2
clone size: .
D gene: TRBD1
V gene: TRBV5-4
CDR3 protein: CASSWRTGDSYGYTF
CDR3 DNA: TGTGCCAGCAGCTGGCGGACAGGGGATTCCTATGGCTACACCTTC

J gene: TRBJ2-7
clone size: .
D gene: .
V gene: TRBV7-7
CDR3 protein: CASSLGDGGSYEQYF
CDR3 DNA: TGTGCTAGCAGCTTAGGAGACGGGGGCTCCTACGAGCAGTACTTC

J gene: TRBJ1-4
clone size: .
D gene: .
V gene: TRBV5-4
CDR3 protein: CASSLSTGRTEKLFF
CDR3 DNA: TGTGCCAGCAGCTTGTCAACGGGGAGGACTGAAAAACTGTTTTTT

J gene: TRBJ1-2
clone size: once
D gene: .
V gene: TRBV18
CDR3 protein: CASSQQNYGYTF
CDR3 DNA: TGTGCCAGCTCACAACAGAACTATGGCTACACCTTC

J gene: TRBJ1-3
clone size: .
D gene: .
V gene: TRBV5-1
CDR3 protein: CASRIGADSGNTIYF
CDR3 DNA: TGCGCCAGCAGGATAGGGGCAGACTCTGGAAACACCATATATTTT

J gene: TRBJ2-1
clone size: .
D gene: .
V gene: TRBV5-4
CDR3 protein: CASSMTEYNEQFF
CDR3 DNA: TGTGCCAGCAGCATGACGGAGTACAATGAGCAGTTCTTC

J gene: TRBJ1-1
clone size: few
D gene: TRBD1
V gene: TRBV29-1
CDR3 protein: CSVGQGADTEAFF
CDR3 DNA: TGCAGCGTAGGACAGGGGGCAGACACTGAAGCTTTCTTT

J gene: TRBJ1-2
clone size: .
D gene: .
V gene: TRBV6-6
CDR3 protein: CASTAQGAYGYTF
CDR3 DNA: TGTGCCAGCACCGCCCAGGGTGCCTATGGCTACACCTTC

J gene: TRBJ2-5
clone size: .
D gene: .
V gene: TRBV4-1
CDR3 protein: CASRVGYGEETQYF
CDR3 DNA: TGCGCCAGCAGGGTAGGGTACGGGGAAGAGACCCAGTACTTC

J gene: TRBJ1-4
clone size: once
D gene: .
V gene: TRBV6-5
CDR3 protein: CASSLTATNEKLFF
CDR3 DNA: TGTGCCAGCAGTCTGACAGCAACTAATGAAAAACTGTTTTTT

J gene: TRBJ1-6
clone size: .
D gene: .
V gene: TRBV18
CDR3 protein: CASSAGTNYNSPLHF
CDR3 DNA: TGTGCCAGCTCAGCGGGGACGAACTATAATTCACCCCTCCACTTT

J gene: TRBJ1-2
clone size: .
D gene: TRBD1
V gene: TRBV7-3
CDR3 protein: CASSPTGKHGYTF
CDR3 DNA: TGTGCCAGCAGTCCGACAGGGAAACATGGCTACACCTTC

J gene: TRBJ1-5
clone size: .
D gene: .
V gene: TRBV6-5
CDR3 protein: CASIATRGQPQHF
CDR3 DNA: TGTGCCAGCATAGCGACCCGAGGTCAGCCCCAGCATTTT

J gene: TRBJ1-2
clone size: once
D gene: TRBD1
V gene: TRBV5-4
CDR3 protein: CASSLTGTGGSYTF
CDR3 DNA: TGTGCCAGCAGCTTGACCGGGACAGGGGGAAGCTACACCTTC

J gene: TRBJ1-1
clone size: few
D gene: TRBD1
V gene: TRBV7-3
CDR3 protein: CASSPGDRVGEAFF
CDR3 DNA: TGTGCCAGCAGCCCGGGGGACAGGGTAGGTGAAGCTTTCTTT

J gene: TRBJ2-7
clone size: .
D gene: TRBD1
V gene: TRBV2
CDR3 protein: CASSIYRDRSYEQYF
CDR3 DNA: TGTGCCAGCAGCATATACCGGGACAGGAGCTACGAGCAGTACTTC

J gene: TRBJ2-1
clone size: .
D gene: .
V gene: TRBV13
CDR3 protein: CASSRPGEINEQFF
CDR3 DNA: TGTGCCAGCAGCCGTCCGGGGGAGATCAATGAGCAGTTCTTC

J gene: TRBJ1-2
clone size: .
D gene: TRBD1
V gene: TRBV5-4
CDR3 protein: CASSLAAQGAGYTF
CDR3 DNA: TGTGCCAGCAGCTTGGCTGCGCAGGGGGCGGGCTACACCTTC

J gene: TRBJ2-7
clone size: .
D gene: .
V gene: TRBV2
CDR3 protein: CASSDVPLGEQYF
CDR3 DNA: TGTGCCAGCAGTGATGTTCCCCTAGGCGAGCAGTACTTC

J gene: TRBJ2-7
clone size: .
D gene: TRBD1
V gene: TRBV4-1
CDR3 protein: CASSQDFPGGSYEQYF
CDR3 DNA: TGCGCCAGCAGCCAAGATTTTCCAGGGGGCTCTTACGAGCAGTACTTC

J gene: TRBJ1-1
clone size: .
D gene: .
V gene: TRBV5-6
CDR3 protein: CASSLERLMNTEAFF
CDR3 DNA: TGTGCCAGCAGCTTGGAAAGACTCATGAACACTGAAGCTTTCTTT

J gene: TRBJ1-2
clone size: .
D gene: .
V gene: TRBV7-9
CDR3 protein: CASKEGGYTF
CDR3 DNA: TGTGCCAGCAAGGAGGGAGGCTACACCTTC

J gene: TRBJ2-3
clone size: .
D gene: TRBD2
V gene: TRBV9
CDR3 protein: CASSAGDSGGGTDTQYF
CDR3 DNA: TGTGCCAGCAGCGCCGGGGACAGCGGGGGGGGCACGGATACGCAGTATTTT

J gene: TRBJ1-2
clone size: .
D gene: .
V gene: TRBV10-2
CDR3 protein: CASSDSRNYGYTF
CDR3 DNA: TGCGCCAGCAGTGACTCCCGTAACTATGGCTACACCTTC

J gene: TRBJ1-5
clone size: .
D gene: .
V gene: TRBV5-5
CDR3 protein: CASSFQGSQPQHF
CDR3 DNA: TGTGCCAGCAGCTTCCAGGGATCTCAGCCCCAGCATTTT

J gene: TRBJ1-2
clone size: .
D gene: TRBD1
V gene: TRBV7-9
CDR3 protein: CASSRDSLYGYTF
CDR3 DNA: TGTGCCAGCAGCCGGGACAGTCTATATGGCTACACCTTC

J gene: TRBJ2-3
clone size: .
D gene: TRBD2
V gene: TRBV5-1
CDR3 protein: CASRRASGAASTDTQYF
CDR3 DNA: TGCGCCAGCAGAAGGGCTAGCGGGGCCGCTAGCACAGATACGCAGTATTTT

J gene: TRBJ2-1
clone size: once
D gene: .
V gene: TRBV3-1/TRBV3-2
CDR3 protein: CASSSFGGGGDEQFF
CDR3 DNA: TGTGCCAGCAGCTCTTTTGGTGGGGGGGGCGATGAGCAGTTCTTC

J gene: TRBJ1-4
clone size: .
D gene: .
V gene: TRBV29-1
CDR3 protein: CSAAGLGKEKLFF
CDR3 DNA: TGCAGCGCCGCAGGGTTAGGGAAAGAAAAACTGTTTTTT

J gene: TRBJ1-1
clone size: .
D gene: TRBD1
V gene: TRBV18
CDR3 protein: CASSPPTGMNTEAFF
CDR3 DNA: TGTGCCAGCTCACCCCCGACAGGGATGAACACTGAAGCTTTCTTT

J gene: TRBJ1-2
clone size: .
D gene: .
V gene: TRBV6-5
CDR3 protein: CASRLRRGGGYTF
CDR3 DNA: TGTGCCAGCAGGCTGCGACGGGGGGGTGGCTACACCTTC

J gene: TRBJ1-6
clone size: .
D gene: TRBD1
V gene: TRBV11-1
CDR3 protein: CASSTGTGPYNSPLHF
CDR3 DNA: TGTGCCAGCAGCACCGGGACAGGGCCTTATAATTCACCCCTCCACTTT

J gene: TRBJ1-2
clone size: .
D gene: TRBD1
V gene: TRBV4-2
CDR3 protein: CASSQDGTGDFGYTF
CDR3 DNA: TGTGCCAGCAGCCAAGATGGGACAGGTGACTTTGGCTACACCTTC

J gene: TRBJ2-1
clone size: .
D gene: .
V gene: TRBV19
CDR3 protein: CASSMGGFYNEQFF
CDR3 DNA: TGTGCCAGTAGTATGGGAGGTTTCTACAATGAGCAGTTCTTC

J gene: TRBJ1-1
clone size: .
D gene: .
V gene: TRBV15
CDR3 protein: CATSGRALDEAFF
CDR3 DNA: TGTGCCACCAGCGGTCGAGCACTAGATGAAGCTTTCTTT

J gene: TRBJ2-7
clone size: .
D gene: .
V gene: TRBV5-6
CDR3 protein: CASRQGATFDEQYF
CDR3 DNA: TGTGCCAGCAGACAGGGAGCCACCTTTGACGAGCAGTACTTC